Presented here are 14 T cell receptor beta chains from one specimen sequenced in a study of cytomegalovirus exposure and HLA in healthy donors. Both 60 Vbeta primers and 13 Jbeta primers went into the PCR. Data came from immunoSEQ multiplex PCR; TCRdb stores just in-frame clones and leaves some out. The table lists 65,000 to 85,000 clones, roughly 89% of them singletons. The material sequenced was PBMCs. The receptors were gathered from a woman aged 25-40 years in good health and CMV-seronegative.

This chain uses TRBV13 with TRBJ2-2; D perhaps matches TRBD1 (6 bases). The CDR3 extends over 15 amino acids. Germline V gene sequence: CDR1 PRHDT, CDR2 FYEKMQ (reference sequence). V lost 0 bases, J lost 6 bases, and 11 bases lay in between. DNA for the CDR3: TGTGCCAGCAGCTTAGGACAGGGTTTACCCGGGGAGCTGTTTTTT. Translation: CASSLGQGLPGELFF. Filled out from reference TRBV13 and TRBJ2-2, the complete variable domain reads AAGVIQSPRHLIKEKRETATLKCYPIPRHDTVYWYQQGPGQDPQFLISFYEKMQSDKGSIPDRFSAQQFSDYHSELNMSSLELGDSALYFCASSLGQGLPGELFFGEGSRLTVL.

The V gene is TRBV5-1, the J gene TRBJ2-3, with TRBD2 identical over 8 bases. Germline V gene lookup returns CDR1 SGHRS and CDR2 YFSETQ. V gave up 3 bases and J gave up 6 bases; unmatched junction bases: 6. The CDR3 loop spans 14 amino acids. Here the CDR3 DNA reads TGCGCCAGCAGCTGGGCGGGAGGCTCGGATACGCAGTATTTT. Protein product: CASSWAGGSDTQYF.

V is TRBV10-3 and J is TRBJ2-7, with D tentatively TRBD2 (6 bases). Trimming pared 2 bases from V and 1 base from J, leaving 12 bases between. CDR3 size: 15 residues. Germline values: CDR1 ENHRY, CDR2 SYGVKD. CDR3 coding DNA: TGTGCCATCAGTGAGGGCGGGATCCCTTCCTACGAGCAGTACTTC. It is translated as CAISEGGIPSYEQYF.

This CDR3 is CASSWDNYNSPLHF. The CDR3 region has the DNA TGCGCCAGCAGCTGGGACAACTATAATTCACCCCTCCACTTT. The rearrangement uses TRBV5-1 and TRBJ1-6; D might be TRBD1 (6 bases). Trimming took 3 bases from V and 3 from J, leaving 7 bases between them. The CDR3 runs to 14 residues. Germline V gene lookup returns CDR1 SGHRS and CDR2 YFSETQ. Together with reference TRBV5-1 and TRBJ1-6, the CDR3 gives the full variable domain: KAGVTQTPRYLIKTRGQQVTLSCSPISGHRSVSWYQQTPGQGLQFLFEYFSETQRNKGNFPGRFSGRQFSNSRSEMNVSTLELGDSALYLCASSWDNYNSPLHFGNGTRLTVT.

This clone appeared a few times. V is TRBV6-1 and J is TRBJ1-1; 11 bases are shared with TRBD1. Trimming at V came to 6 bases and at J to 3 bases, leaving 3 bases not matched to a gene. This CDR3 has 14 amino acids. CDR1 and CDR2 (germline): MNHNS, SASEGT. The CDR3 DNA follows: TGTGCCAGCAGGGCGGGACAGGGGGACACTGAAGCTTTCTTT. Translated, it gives CASRAGQGDTEAFF.

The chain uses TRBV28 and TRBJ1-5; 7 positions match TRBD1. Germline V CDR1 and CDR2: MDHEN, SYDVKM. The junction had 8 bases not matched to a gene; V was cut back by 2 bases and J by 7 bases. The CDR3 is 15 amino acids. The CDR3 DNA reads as TGTGCCAGCAGTTTACCAGACAGGGTCAGGCAGCCCCAGCATTTT. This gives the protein CASSLPDRVRQPQHF.

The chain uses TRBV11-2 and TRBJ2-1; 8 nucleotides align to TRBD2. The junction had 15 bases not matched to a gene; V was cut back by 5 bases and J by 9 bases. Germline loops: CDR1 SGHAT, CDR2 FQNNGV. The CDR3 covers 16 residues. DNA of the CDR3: TGTGCCAGCAGCGGAGGCGGTTTAGCGGGACCGGGTGAGCAGTTCTTC. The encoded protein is CASSGGGLAGPGEQFF. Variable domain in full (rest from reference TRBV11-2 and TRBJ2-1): EAGVAQSPRYKIIEKRQSVAFWCNPISGHATLYWYQQILGQGPKLLIQFQNNGVVDDSQLPKDRFSAERLKGVDSTLKIQPAKLEDSAVYLCASSGGGLAGPGEQFFGPGTRLTVL.

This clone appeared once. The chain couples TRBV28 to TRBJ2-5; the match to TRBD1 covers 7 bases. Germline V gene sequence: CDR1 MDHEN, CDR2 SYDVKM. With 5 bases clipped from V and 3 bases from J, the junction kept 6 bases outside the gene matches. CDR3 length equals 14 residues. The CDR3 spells CASSKGQPEETQYF. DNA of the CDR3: TGTGCCAGCAGTAAGGGACAGCCCGAAGAGACCCAGTACTTC.

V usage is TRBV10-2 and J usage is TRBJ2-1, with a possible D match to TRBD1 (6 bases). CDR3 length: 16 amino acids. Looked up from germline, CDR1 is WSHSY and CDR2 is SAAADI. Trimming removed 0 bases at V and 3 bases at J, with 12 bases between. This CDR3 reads CASSESGALLYNEQFF. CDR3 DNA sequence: TGCGCCAGCAGTGAGTCGGGGGCCCTACTCTACAATGAGCAGTTCTTC.

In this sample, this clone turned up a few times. The CDR3 is CASNIGLNDYEQYF. DNA for the CDR3: TGTGCCAGCAACATTGGACTGAACGACTACGAGCAGTACTTC. The rearrangement joins TRBV6-1 to TRBJ2-7, with TRBD2 as a possible D gene (5 bases). Germline CDR1 and CDR2: MNHNS and SASEGT. The CDR3 consists of 14 residues. V dropped 7 bases and J dropped 3 bases, with 16 bases sitting between them.

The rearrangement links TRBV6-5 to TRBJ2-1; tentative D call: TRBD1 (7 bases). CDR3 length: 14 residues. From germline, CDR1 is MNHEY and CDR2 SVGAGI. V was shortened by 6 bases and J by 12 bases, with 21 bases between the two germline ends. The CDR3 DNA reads TGTGCCAGCAGCAACTCCGCAGGGGGGTTTGGGCAGTTCTTC. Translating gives CASSNSAGGFGQFF.

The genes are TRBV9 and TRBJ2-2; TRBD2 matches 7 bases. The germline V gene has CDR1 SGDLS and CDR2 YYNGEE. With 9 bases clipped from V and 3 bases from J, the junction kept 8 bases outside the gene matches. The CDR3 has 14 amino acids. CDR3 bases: TGTGCCACCAGACTAGCAAGGGACACCGGGGAGCTGTTTTTT. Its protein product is CATRLARDTGELFF.

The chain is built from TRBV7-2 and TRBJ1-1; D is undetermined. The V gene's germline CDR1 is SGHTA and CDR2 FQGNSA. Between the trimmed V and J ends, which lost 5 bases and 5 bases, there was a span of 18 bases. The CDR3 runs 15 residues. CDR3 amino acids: CASSPLGIRGTEAFF. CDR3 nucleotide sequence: TGTGCCAGCAGCCCACTCGGGATCAGAGGGACTGAAGCTTTCTTT.

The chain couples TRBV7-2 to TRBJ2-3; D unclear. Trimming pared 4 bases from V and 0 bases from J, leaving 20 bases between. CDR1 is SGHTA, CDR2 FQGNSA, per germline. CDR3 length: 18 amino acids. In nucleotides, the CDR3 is TGTGCCAGCAGCTCGGCTGGAACGAGGCCCCTGAGCACAGATACGCAGTATTTT. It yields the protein CASSSAGTRPLSTDTQYF. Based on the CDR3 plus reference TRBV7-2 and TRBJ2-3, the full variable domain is GAGVSQSPSNKVTEKGKDVELRCDPISGHTALYWYRQSLGQGLEFLIYFQGNSAPDKSGLPSDRFSAERTGGSVSTLTIQRTQQEDSAVYLCASSSAGTRPLSTDTQYFGPGTRLTVL.